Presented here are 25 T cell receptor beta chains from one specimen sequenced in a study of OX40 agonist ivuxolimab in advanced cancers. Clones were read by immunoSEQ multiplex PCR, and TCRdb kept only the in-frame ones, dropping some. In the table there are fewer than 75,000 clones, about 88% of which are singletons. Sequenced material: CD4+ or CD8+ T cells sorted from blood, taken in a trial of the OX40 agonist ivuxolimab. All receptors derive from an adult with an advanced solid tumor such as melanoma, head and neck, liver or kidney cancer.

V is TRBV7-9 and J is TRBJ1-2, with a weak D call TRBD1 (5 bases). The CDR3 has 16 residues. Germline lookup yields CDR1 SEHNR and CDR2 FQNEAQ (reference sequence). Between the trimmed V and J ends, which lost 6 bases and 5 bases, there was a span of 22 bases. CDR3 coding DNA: TGTGCCAGCAGACCTAAGGCCCTCGGGGGGTTTTATGGCTACACCTTC. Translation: CASRPKALGGFYGYTF.

The chain's CDR3 is CASSSQGSAKNIQYF. DNA for the CDR3: TGTGCCAGTAGTTCCCAAGGTTCGGCCAAAAACATTCAGTACTTC. This chain uses TRBV19 with TRBJ2-4; no definite D call. There are 15 residues in the CDR3. Trimming removed 5 bases from V and 1 base from J, with 12 bases in between. CDR1 LNHDA and CDR2 SQIVND come from the germline V gene (reference sequence).

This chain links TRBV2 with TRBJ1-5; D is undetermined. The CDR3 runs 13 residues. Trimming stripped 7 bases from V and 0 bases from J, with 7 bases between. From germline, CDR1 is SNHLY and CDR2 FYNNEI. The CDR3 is CASTRYSNQPQHF. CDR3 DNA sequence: TGTGCCAGCACCAGATATAGCAATCAGCCCCAGCATTTT.

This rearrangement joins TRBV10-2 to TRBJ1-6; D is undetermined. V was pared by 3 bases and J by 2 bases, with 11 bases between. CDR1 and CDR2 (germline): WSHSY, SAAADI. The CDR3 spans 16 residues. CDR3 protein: CASSEIGVPYNSPLHF. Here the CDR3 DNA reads TGCGCCAGCAGTGAAATTGGGGTTCCCTATAATTCACCCCTCCACTTT.

For the CDR3, the DNA is TGTGCCTGGAGTGTCAGGGGGATAGCTAATGAAAAACTGTTTTTT. Amino acid sequence: CAWSVRGIANEKLFF. V is TRBV30 and J is TRBJ1-4, with 7 bases identical to TRBD1. V gave up 0 bases and J gave up 3 bases; unmatched junction bases: 4. Per germline, CDR1 GTSNPN and CDR2 SVGIG (reference sequence). The CDR3 totals 15 residues.

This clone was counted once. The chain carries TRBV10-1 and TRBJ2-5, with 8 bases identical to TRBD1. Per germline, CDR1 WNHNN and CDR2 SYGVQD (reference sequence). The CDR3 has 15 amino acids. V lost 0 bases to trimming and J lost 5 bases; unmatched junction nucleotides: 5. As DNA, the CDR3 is TGCGCCAGCAGTGAGTCGTTTGGACAGGGCGAGACCCAGTACTTC. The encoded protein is CASSESFGQGETQYF.

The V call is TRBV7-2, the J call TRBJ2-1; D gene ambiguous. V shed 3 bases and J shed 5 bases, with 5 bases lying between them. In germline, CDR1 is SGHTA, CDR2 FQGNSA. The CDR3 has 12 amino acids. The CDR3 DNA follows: TGTGCCAGCAGCTTTATGAACAATGAGCAGTTCTTC. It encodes CASSFMNNEQFF.

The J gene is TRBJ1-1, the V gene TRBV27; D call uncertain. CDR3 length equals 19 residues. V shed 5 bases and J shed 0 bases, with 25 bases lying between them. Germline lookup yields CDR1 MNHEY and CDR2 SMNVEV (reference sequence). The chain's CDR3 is CASSLRGILPSGLNTEAFF. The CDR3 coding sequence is TGTGCCAGCAGTCTACGGGGAATCCTCCCTTCCGGTTTGAACACTGAAGCTTTCTTT.

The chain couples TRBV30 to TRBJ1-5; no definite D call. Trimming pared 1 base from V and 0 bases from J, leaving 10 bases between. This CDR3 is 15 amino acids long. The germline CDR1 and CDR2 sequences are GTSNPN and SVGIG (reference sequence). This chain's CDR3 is CAWSAAAYSNQPQHF. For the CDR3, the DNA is TGTGCCTGGAGTGCAGCAGCTTATAGCAATCAGCCCCAGCATTTT.

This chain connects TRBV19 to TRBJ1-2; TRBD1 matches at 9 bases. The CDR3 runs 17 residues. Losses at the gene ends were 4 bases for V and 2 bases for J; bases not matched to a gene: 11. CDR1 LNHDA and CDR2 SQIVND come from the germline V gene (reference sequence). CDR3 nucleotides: TGTGCCAGTAGTACTTCGACAGGGGGGAGCTTAAACTATGGCTACACCTTC. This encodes CASSTSTGGSLNYGYTF.

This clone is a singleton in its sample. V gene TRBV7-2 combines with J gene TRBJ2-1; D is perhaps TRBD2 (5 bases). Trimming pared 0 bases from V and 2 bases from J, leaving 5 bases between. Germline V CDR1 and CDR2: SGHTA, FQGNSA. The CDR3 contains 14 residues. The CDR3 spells CASSLAGAYNEQFF. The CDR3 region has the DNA TGTGCCAGCAGCTTAGCCGGGGCCTACAATGAGCAGTTCTTC. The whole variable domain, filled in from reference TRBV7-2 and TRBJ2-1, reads GAGVSQSPSNKVTEKGKDVELRCDPISGHTALYWYRQSLGQGLEFLIYFQGNSAPDKSGLPSDRFSAERTGGSVSTLTIQRTQQEDSAVYLCASSLAGAYNEQFFGPGTRLTVL.

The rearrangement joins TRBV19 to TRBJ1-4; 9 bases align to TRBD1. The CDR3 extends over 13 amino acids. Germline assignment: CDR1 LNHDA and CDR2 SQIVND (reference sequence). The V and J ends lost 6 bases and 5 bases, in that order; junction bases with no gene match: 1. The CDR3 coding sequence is TGTGCCAGTAGGGACAGGGGAAATGAAAAACTGTTTTTT. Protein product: CASRDRGNEKLFF.

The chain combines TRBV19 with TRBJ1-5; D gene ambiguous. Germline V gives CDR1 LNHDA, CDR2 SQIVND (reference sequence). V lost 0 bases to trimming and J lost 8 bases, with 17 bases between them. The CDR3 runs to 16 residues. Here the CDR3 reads CASSIEVAVPSKPQHF. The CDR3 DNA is TGTGCCAGTAGTATAGAAGTGGCAGTCCCCAGTAAGCCCCAGCATTTT.

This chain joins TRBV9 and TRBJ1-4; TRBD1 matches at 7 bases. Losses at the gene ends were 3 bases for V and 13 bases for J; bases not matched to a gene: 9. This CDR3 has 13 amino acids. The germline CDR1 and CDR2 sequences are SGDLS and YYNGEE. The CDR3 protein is CASSGVSQGRLFF. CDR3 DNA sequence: TGTGCCAGCAGCGGGGTTTCACAGGGGAGACTGTTTTTT.

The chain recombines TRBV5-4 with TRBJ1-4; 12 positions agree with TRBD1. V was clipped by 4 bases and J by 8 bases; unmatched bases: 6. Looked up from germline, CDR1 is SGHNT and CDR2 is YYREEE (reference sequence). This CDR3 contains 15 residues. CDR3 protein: CASSRAGTGGEKLFF. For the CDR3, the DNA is TGTGCCAGCAGCAGGGCCGGGACAGGGGGCGAAAAACTGTTTTTT.

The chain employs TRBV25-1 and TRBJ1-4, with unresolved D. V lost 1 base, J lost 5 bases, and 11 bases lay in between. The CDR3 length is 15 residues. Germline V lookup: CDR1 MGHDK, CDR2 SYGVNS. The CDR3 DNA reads TGTGCCAGCAGTGAATGGGGTGGTTTGAATGAAAAACTGTTTTTT. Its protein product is CASSEWGGLNEKLFF.

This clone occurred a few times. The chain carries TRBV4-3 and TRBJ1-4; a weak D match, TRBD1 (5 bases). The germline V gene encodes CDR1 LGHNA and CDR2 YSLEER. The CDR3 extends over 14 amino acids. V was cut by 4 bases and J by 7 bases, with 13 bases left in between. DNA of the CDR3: TGCGCCAGCAGCCCCAGAGTAGACAGTGAAAAACTGTTTTTT. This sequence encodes CASSPRVDSEKLFF.

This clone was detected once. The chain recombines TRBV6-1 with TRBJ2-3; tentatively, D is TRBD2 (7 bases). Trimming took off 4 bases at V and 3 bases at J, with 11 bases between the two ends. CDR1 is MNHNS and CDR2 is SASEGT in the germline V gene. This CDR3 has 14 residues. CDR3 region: CASSGGGRTDTQYF. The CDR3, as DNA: TGTGCCAGCAGTGGGGGGGGCCGGACAGATACGCAGTATTTT.

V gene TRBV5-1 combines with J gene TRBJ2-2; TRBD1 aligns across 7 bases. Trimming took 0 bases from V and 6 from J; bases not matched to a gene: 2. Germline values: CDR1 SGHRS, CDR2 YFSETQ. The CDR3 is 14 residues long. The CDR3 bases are TGCGCCAGCAGCTTGGGGCAGGGGGCCGGGGAGCTGTTTTTT. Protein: CASSLGQGAGELFF.

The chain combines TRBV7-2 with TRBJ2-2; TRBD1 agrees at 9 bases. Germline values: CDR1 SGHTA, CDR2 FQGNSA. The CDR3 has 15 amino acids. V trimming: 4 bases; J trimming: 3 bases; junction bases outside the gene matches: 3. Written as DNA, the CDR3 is TGTGCCAGCAGCTCACAGGGGGCGTACACCGGGGAGCTGTTTTTT. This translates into CASSSQGAYTGELFF.

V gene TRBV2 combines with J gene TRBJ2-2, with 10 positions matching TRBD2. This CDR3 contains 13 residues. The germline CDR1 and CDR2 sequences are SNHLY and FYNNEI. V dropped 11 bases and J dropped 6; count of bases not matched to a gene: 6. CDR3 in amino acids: CAGTAGGAGELFF. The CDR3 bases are TGTGCCGGTACAGCGGGGGGGGCCGGGGAGCTGTTTTTT.

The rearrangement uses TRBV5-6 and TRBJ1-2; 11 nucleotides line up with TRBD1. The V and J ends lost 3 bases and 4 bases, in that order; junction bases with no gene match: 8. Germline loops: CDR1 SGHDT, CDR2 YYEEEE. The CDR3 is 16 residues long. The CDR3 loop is CASSSRTGGFFYGYTF. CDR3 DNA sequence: TGTGCCAGCAGCTCCCGGACAGGGGGCTTCTTCTATGGCTACACCTTC.

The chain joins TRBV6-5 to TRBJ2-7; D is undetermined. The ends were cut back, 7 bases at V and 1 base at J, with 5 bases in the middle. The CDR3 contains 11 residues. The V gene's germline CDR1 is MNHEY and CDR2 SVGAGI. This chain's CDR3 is CASTGSYEQYF. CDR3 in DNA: TGTGCCAGCACCGGGTCCTACGAGCAGTACTTC.

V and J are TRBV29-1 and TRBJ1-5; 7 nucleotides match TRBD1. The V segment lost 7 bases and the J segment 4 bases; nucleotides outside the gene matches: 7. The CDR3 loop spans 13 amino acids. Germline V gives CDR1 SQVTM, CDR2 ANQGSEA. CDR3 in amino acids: CSASDRPNQPQHF. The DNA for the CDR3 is TGCAGCGCCTCGGACAGGCCTAATCAGCCCCAGCATTTT. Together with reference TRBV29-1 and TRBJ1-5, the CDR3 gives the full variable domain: SAVISQKPSRDICQRGTSLTIQCQVDSQVTMMFWYRQQPGQSLTLIATANQGSEATYESGFVIDKFPISRPNLTFSTLTVSNMSPEDSSIYLCSASDRPNQPQHFGDGTRLSIL.

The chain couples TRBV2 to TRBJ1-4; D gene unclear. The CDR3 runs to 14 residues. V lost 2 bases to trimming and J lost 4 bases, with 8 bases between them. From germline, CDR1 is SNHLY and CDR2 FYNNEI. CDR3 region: CASSERRLNEKLFF. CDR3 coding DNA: TGTGCCAGCAGTGAACGTAGGCTTAATGAAAAACTGTTTTTT.